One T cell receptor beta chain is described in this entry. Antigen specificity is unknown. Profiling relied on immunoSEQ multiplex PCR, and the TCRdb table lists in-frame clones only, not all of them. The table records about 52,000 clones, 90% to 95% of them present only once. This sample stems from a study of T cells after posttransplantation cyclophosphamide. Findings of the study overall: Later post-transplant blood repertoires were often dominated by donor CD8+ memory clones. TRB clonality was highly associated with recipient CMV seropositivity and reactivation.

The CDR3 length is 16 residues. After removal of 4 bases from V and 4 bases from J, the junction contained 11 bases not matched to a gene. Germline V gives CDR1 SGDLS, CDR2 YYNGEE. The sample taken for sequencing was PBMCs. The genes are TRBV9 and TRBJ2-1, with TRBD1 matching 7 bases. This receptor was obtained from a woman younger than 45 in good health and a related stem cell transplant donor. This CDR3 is CASSPWDRRTYNEQFF. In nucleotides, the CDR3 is TGTGCCAGCAGCCCTTGGGACAGACGTACTTACAATGAGCAGTTCTTC.